This TCR beta chain emerged from a study of T-cell memory formation after mild COVID-19. Regarding the study as a whole: The study found contracting CD4+ clones mainly in CM and EM and contracting CD8+ clones in EMRA.

A single record per CDR3 protein comes from TCRdb applying MiXCR to the 5' RACE reads. The sample includes about 6,100 distinct CDR3 sequences, about 18% seen only once; the top ten take approximately 55%. This clonotype has a count of ten or more. Antigen specificity is unknown. Germline V lookup: CDR1 SEHNR, CDR2 FQNEAQ (reference sequence). The CDR3 sequence is 17 residues long. V shed 0 bases and J 1 base; nucleotides not matched to a gene: 7. The sample taken for sequencing was PBMCs or a T cell subset sorted from them (not recorded which). The chain joins TRBV7-9 to TRBJ2-7; 9 bases are a match to TRBD2. The receptor's source is an adult woman who had mild COVID-19 (a few samples of this study predate the infection). Cell type and time point are not known. CDR3 in amino acids: CASSLATLAGDSYEQYF. The DNA for the CDR3 is TGTGCCAGCAGCTTAGCGACCTTAGCGGGGGATTCCTACGAGCAGTACTTC.